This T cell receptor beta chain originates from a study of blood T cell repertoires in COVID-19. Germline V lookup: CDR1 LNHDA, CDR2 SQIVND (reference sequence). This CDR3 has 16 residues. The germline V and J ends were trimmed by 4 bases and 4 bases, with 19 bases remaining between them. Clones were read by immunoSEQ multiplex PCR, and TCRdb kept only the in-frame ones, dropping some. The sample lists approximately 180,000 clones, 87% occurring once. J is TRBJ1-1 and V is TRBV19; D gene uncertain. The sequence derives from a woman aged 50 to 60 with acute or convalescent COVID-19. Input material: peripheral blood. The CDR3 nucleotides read TGTGCCAGTAGTACAAAGGGAGCGGGGAGCGGCACTGAAGCTTTCTTT. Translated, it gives CASSTKGAGSGTEAFF.